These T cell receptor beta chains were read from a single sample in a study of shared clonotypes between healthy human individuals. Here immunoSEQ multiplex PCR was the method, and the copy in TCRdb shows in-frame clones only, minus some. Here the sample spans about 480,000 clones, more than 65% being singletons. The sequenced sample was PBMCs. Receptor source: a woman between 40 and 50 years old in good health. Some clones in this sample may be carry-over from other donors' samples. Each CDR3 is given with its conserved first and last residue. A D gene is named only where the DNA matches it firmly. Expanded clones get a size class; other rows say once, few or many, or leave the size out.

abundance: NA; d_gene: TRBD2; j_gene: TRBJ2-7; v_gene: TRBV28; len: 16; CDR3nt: TGTGCCAGCAGTTTCACTAGCGGAAGGAGCTCCTACGAGCAGTACTTC; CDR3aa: CASSFTSGRSSYEQYF
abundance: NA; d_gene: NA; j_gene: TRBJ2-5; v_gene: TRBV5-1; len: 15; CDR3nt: TGCGCCAGCAGCTGGGGAAACCAGTACCAAGAGACCCAGTACTTC; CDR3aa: CASSWGNQYQETQYF
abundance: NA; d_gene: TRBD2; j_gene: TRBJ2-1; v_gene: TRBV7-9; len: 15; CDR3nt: TGTGCCAGCAGCACGGGACTAGCGGGAGCCAATGAGCAGTTCTTC; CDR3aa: CASSTGLAGANEQFF
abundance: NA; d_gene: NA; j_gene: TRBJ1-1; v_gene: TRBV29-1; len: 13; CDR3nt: TGCCGCGTGGCGGGGGGCGGGGGCACTGAAGCTTTCTTT; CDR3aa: CRVAGGGGTEAFF
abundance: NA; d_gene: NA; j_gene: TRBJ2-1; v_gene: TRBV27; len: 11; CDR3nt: TGTGCCAGCAGTTCAGGGGGGGAGCAGTTCTTC; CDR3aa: CASSSGGEQFF
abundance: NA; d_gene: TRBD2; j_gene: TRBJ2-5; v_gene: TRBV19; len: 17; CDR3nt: TGTGCCAGTAGTACCGGACTAGCGGGAGGAAATGGAGAGACCCAGTACTTC; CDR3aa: CASSTGLAGGNGETQYF
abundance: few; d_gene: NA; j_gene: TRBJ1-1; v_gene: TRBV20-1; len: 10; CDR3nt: TGCAGTGTTTCCCGGGGGCAAGCTTTCTTT; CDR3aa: CSVSRGQAFF
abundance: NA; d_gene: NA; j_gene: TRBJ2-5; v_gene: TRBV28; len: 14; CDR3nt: TGTGCCAGCAGTTCGGGACCGTACCAAGAGACCCAGTACTTC; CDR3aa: CASSSGPYQETQYF
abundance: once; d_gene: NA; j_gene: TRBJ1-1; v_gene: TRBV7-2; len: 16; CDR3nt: TGTGCCAGCAGCCCCCGCGCAATGGGACAGAACACTGAAGCTTTCTTT; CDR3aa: CASSPRAMGQNTEAFF
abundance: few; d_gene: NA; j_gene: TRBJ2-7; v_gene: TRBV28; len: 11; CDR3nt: TGTGCCAGCAGTTTAAATGGGGAGCAGTACTTC; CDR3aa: CASSLNGEQYF
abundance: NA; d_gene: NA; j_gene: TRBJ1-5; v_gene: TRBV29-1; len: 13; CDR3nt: TGCAGCGTTGGCAGGGGACGGGATCAGCCCCAGCATTTT; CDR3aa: CSVGRGRDQPQHF
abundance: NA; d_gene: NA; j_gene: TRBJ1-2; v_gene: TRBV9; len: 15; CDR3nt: TGTGCCAGCAGCGTAGTTGAGGGAGCGAGCTATGGCTACACCTTC; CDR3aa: CASSVVEGASYGYTF
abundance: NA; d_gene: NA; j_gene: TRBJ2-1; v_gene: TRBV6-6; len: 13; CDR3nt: TGTGCCAGCAATAGGGGTGGAGACAGGGAGCAGTTCTTC; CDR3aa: CASNRGGDREQFF